The 27 T cell receptor beta chains reported below all come from one sample, sequenced in a study of cytomegalovirus exposure and HLA in healthy donors. This PCR relied on a set of 60 Vbeta primers and 13 Jbeta primers. TCRdb's table, derived via immunoSEQ multiplex PCR, lists solely in-frame clones and lacks some. This sample has some 150,000 clones; about 74% occur once, and the top ten carry under 2%. Sequencing was carried out using PBMCs. Receptors originate from a woman in her thirties or forties in good health and CMV-seronegative.

This rearrangement joins TRBV13 to TRBJ2-3; TRBD2 matches 8 bases. With 2 bases clipped from V and 4 bases from J, the junction kept 5 bases outside the gene matches. CDR1 is PRHDT and CDR2 is FYEKMQ in the germline V gene (reference sequence). CDR3 length equals 15 residues. CDR3 sequence reads: CASSLLGRAADTQYF. CDR3 nucleotides: TGTGCCAGCAGCTTACTCGGGAGGGCCGCAGATACGCAGTATTTT.

The rearrangement uses TRBV19 and TRBJ2-7; unclear D gene. CDR3 length: 13 amino acids. CDR1 LNHDA and CDR2 SQIVND come from the germline V gene (reference sequence). The V end was cut by 3 bases, the J end by 2 bases, with 8 bases between. CDR3 nucleotides: TGTGCCAGTAGTATGAACGCAGCCTACGAGCAGTACTTC. It is translated as CASSMNAAYEQYF.

This clone was seen only once. The rearrangement joins TRBV5-1 to TRBJ2-3; D is possibly TRBD2 (6 bases). The V and J ends lost 0 bases and 1 base respectively, with 15 bases between them. CDR1 is SGHRS, CDR2 YFSETQ, per germline. The CDR3 sequence is 17 residues long. This chain's CDR3 is CASSLADGQRGTDTQYF. CDR3 coding DNA: TGCGCCAGCAGCTTGGCAGACGGGCAGCGGGGCACAGATACGCAGTATTTT.

This sequence joins TRBV27 and TRBJ2-2; no firm D call. The germline gives CDR1 MNHEY, CDR2 SMNVEV (reference sequence). CDR3 size: 14 residues. The CDR3 region has the DNA TGTGATGATCACAGAAGATCGAACACCGGGGAGCTGTTTTTT. It yields the protein CDDHRRSNTGELFF.

This clone was seen once. V and J are TRBV6-5 and TRBJ1-6; 8 nucleotides line up with TRBD1. J lost 7 bases, V lost 6 bases, and 5 bases had no gene match. The CDR3 consists of 14 residues. Germline V gene data show CDR1 as MNHEY and CDR2 as SVGAGI. CDR3 bases: TGTGCCAGCAGCCGGGACAGGAGCAATTCACCCCTCCACTTT. The encoded protein is CASSRDRSNSPLHF.

The gene calls are TRBV5-1 and TRBJ1-1; D is uncertain. Trimming stripped 2 bases from V and 3 bases from J, with 5 bases between. The germline CDR1 and CDR2 sequences are SGHRS and YFSETQ. The CDR3 is 12 amino acids. The CDR3 DNA is TGCGCCAGCAGCTTAACAGACACTGAAGCTTTCTTT. Its protein is CASSLTDTEAFF. Variable domain in full (rest from reference TRBV5-1 and TRBJ1-1): KAGVTQTPRYLIKTRGQQVTLSCSPISGHRSVSWYQQTPGQGLQFLFEYFSETQRNKGNFPGRFSGRQFSNSRSEMNVSTLELGDSALYLCASSLTDTEAFFGQGTRLTVV.

This clone is a singleton in its sample. The gene calls are TRBV15 and TRBJ2-5, with D maybe TRBD1 (5 bases). The CDR3 runs 13 residues. CDR1 is LNHNV and CDR2 is YYDKDF in the germline V gene (reference sequence). V was shortened by 1 base and J by 2 bases, with 5 bases between the two germline ends. CDR3 nucleotides: TGTGCCACCAGCAGAGGACAGCAAGAGACCCAGTACTTC. The encoded protein is CATSRGQQETQYF.

The chain combines TRBV30 with TRBJ1-5, with D uncertain. Trimming pared 4 bases from V and 5 bases from J, leaving 9 bases between. This CDR3 spans 12 amino acids. Germline V gives CDR1 GTSNPN, CDR2 SVGIG (reference sequence). DNA of the CDR3: TGTGCCTGGAAAGGCGGGGATCAGCCCCAGCATTTT. It specifies CAWKGGDQPQHF. Full variable domain (remainder filled in from reference TRBV30 and TRBJ1-5): SQTIHQWPATLVQPVGSPLSLECTVEGTSNPNLYWYRQAAGRGLQLLFYSVGIGQISSEVPQNLSASRPQDRQFILSSKKLLLSDSGFYLCAWKGGDQPQHFGDGTRLSIL.

The chain uses TRBV18 and TRBJ1-1; 9 nucleotides match TRBD1. CDR1 is KGHSH and CDR2 is LQKENI in the germline V gene. V lost 5 bases, J lost 4 bases, and 8 bases stayed unmatched. This CDR3 spans 15 amino acids. The CDR3 reads CASSETGGETTEAFF. In nucleotides, the CDR3 is TGTGCCAGCTCAGAGACAGGGGGGGAGACCACTGAAGCTTTCTTT.

J is TRBJ1-5 and V is TRBV6-1; maybe TRBD1 (6 bases). Trimming pared 6 bases from V and 5 bases from J, leaving 17 bases between. The CDR3 length is 15 residues. Germline V CDR1 and CDR2: MNHNS, SASEGT. The CDR3 sequence: CASSSGAGGHQPQHF. DNA of the CDR3: TGTGCCAGCAGCAGTGGGGCCGGGGGGCATCAGCCCCAGCATTTT.

This clone was counted a few times. This chain joins TRBV5-4 and TRBJ1-3; tentatively, D is TRBD1 (6 bases). Trimming cost V 0 bases and J 0 bases, with 10 bases left between them. This CDR3 is 16 amino acids long. Germline CDR1 reads SGHNT; CDR2 reads YYREEE (reference sequence). CDR3 loop: CASSLAQGTSGNTIYF. The CDR3 coding sequence is TGTGCCAGCAGCTTGGCCCAGGGGACCTCTGGAAACACCATATATTTT.

The chain has TRBV14 and TRBJ2-1; D might be TRBD2 (6 bases). Trimming took 2 bases from V and 7 from J, leaving 21 bases between them. The germline V gene has CDR1 SGHDN and CDR2 FVKESK. The CDR3 totals 17 residues. The CDR3 nucleotides are TGTGCCAGCAGCCAACTAGGGGAGGAGGGCCATGGAAATGAGCAGTTCTTC. Its translation is CASSQLGEEGHGNEQFF.

The V and J genes are TRBV28 and TRBJ1-5, with TRBD1 matching over 9 bases. The CDR3 is 15 residues long. CDR1 is MDHEN, CDR2 SYDVKM, per germline. V lost 6 bases and J lost 6; bases outside the gene matches: 9. The CDR3 DNA reads TGTGCCAGCAGGTTGCCGGGACAGGGTCTTCAGCCCCAGCATTTT. The encoded protein is CASRLPGQGLQPQHF. Using reference TRBV28 and TRBJ1-5 for the parts outside the CDR3, the full variable domain is DVKVTQSSRYLVKRTGEKVFLECVQDMDHENMFWYRQDPGLGLRLIYFSYDVKMKEKGDIPEGYSVSREKKERFSLILESASTNQTSMYLCASRLPGQGLQPQHFGDGTRLSIL.

The chain employs TRBV10-2 and TRBJ1-1; D is possibly TRBD1 (6 bases). The V and J ends lost 10 bases and 4 bases respectively, with 13 bases between them. Germline CDR1 WSHSY, CDR2 SAAADI. The CDR3 loop spans 12 amino acids. The CDR3 loop reads CATSGDPTEAFF. The DNA of the CDR3 is TGCGCCACCTCAGGGGACCCCACTGAAGCTTTCTTT.

The chain links TRBV6-5 to TRBJ2-2; D gene uncertain. V lost 2 bases and J 5 bases, leaving 12 bases between the germline ends. This CDR3 is built from 15 residues. Germline V gene sequence: CDR1 MNHEY, CDR2 SVGAGI. CDR3 amino acids: CASSYQRFGTGELFF. Here the CDR3 DNA reads TGTGCCAGCAGTTACCAGAGGTTTGGGACCGGGGAGCTGTTTTTT.

The chain recombines TRBV2 with TRBJ2-5; D ambiguous. Judging by the DNA end, TRBJ2-7 fits better; the J call may be wrong. The CDR3 length is 14 residues. CDR1 and CDR2 (germline): SNHLY, FYNNEI. CDR3 nucleotide sequence: TGTGCCAGCAAGCCTTTCTTACTTCCCTACGAGCAGTACTTC. As protein: CASKPFLLPYEQYF.

The chain links TRBV5-4 to TRBJ2-5; TRBD1 agrees at 9 bases. The CDR3 covers 15 residues. V lost 2 bases, J lost 2 bases, and 4 bases stayed unmatched. The germline V gene encodes CDR1 SGHNT and CDR2 YYREEE (reference sequence). The CDR3 protein is CASSFGTGSQETQYF. In DNA, the CDR3 is TGTGCCAGCAGCTTCGGGACAGGGAGTCAAGAGACCCAGTACTTC.

This clone was counted a few times. The chain uses TRBV10-3 and TRBJ1-2, with D perhaps TRBD1 (5 bases). In germline, CDR1 is ENHRY, CDR2 SYGVKD. V lost 4 bases and J lost 5, with 14 bases in between. The CDR3 spans 14 residues. The CDR3, as DNA: TGTGCCATCAGTGCCGACAGTGCTTATTATGGCTACACCTTC. This gives the protein CAISADSAYYGYTF.

The rearrangement links TRBV28 to TRBJ1-4; 11 nucleotides match TRBD1. The CDR3 sequence is 15 residues long. With V trimmed by 4 bases and J by 6 bases, 4 bases remained unmatched. CDR1 MDHEN and CDR2 SYDVKM come from the germline V gene. The CDR3 here is CASSSWTGGDEKLFF. The CDR3 coding sequence is TGTGCCAGCAGTTCCTGGACAGGGGGCGATGAAAAACTGTTTTTT.

CDR3 amino acids: CASRKGNRDNSPLHF. Here the CDR3 DNA reads TGTGCCAGCAGGAAGGGGAATAGGGATAATTCACCCCTCCACTTT. This chain links TRBV27 with TRBJ1-6, with D possibly being TRBD1 (5 bases). Trimming removed 6 bases at V and 5 bases at J, with 14 bases between. The CDR3 runs to 15 residues. The germline gives CDR1 MNHEY, CDR2 SMNVEV (reference sequence).

There are a few counts of this clone. The gene calls are TRBV2 and TRBJ1-1; a weak D match, TRBD1 (5 bases). CDR1 and CDR2 (germline): SNHLY, FYNNEI. V lost 6 bases to trimming and J lost 2 bases, with 10 bases between them. The CDR3 extends over 13 amino acids. The CDR3, as DNA: TGTGCCAGCAGAGCCGGGACTAACACTGAAGCTTTCTTT. Translating it yields CASRAGTNTEAFF.

This clone was picked up a small number of times. V and J are TRBV5-1 and TRBJ1-1; 7 nucleotides match TRBD1. The CDR3 contains 14 residues. Germline CDR1 SGHRS, CDR2 YFSETQ. V lost 3 bases, J lost 8 bases, and 10 bases stayed unmatched. CDR3 residues: CASSSTRQGIEAFF. The CDR3 DNA reads TGCGCCAGCAGCTCAACTAGACAGGGAATAGAAGCTTTCTTT.

The V gene is TRBV28, the J gene TRBJ1-4, with a weak D call TRBD1 (6 bases). The CDR3 loop spans 14 amino acids. Germline CDR1 reads MDHEN; CDR2 reads SYDVKM. Trimming removed 4 bases from V and 7 bases from J, with 13 bases in between. CDR3 region: CASSSLTGTEKLFF. CDR3 nucleotide sequence: TGTGCCAGCAGTTCCTTGACAGGAACTGAAAAACTGTTTTTT.

This chain uses TRBV5-1 with TRBJ1-2; TRBD1 is a possible D gene (6 bases). Trimming removed 0 bases at V and 3 bases at J, with 12 bases between. This CDR3 has 15 amino acids. Per germline, CDR1 SGHRS and CDR2 YFSETQ. The DNA for the CDR3 is TGCGCCAGCAGCTTGGCCCCGGACAGCCACTATGGCTACACCTTC. This codes for CASSLAPDSHYGYTF.

This sequence joins TRBV6-5 and TRBJ1-4; a weak D match, TRBD1 (5 bases). Between the trimmed V and J ends, which lost 5 bases and 6 bases, there was a span of 10 bases. Germline values: CDR1 MNHEY, CDR2 SVGAGI. CDR3 length: 13 residues. CDR3 nucleotides: TGTGCCAGCAGTAACGACAGATATGAAAAACTGTTTTTT. Its translation: CASSNDRYEKLFF.

V gene TRBV28 combines with J gene TRBJ1-1; D may be TRBD1 (6 bases). The CDR3 consists of 13 residues. The V gene lost 2 bases and the J gene lost 6 bases, with 10 bases spanning the gap. Germline loops: CDR1 MDHEN, CDR2 SYDVKM. The CDR3 DNA sequence: TGTGCCAGCAGTTTAGGGGGCCCAGCTGAAGCTTTCTTT. Its protein product is CASSLGGPAEAFF.

On this clone: This specimen includes other DNA sequences encoding the same CDR3. This chain links TRBV18 with TRBJ2-7; 7 bases match TRBD1. The CDR3 covers 13 residues. V lost 4 bases to trimming and J lost 7 bases; unmatched junction nucleotides: 7. Germline V gene sequence: CDR1 KGHSH, CDR2 LQKENI. CDR3 protein: CASSQGTVGEQYF. In DNA form, the CDR3 reads TGTGCCAGCTCACAGGGGACAGTGGGGGAGCAGTACTTC.